This T cell receptor (beta chain) comes out of a study of shared clonotypes between healthy human individuals. Trimming left V 3 bases short and J 4 bases short, with 12 bases between. Looked up from germline, CDR1 is GTSNPN and CDR2 is SVGIG (reference sequence). The CDR3 loop spans 13 amino acids. Every immunoSEQ plate was one replicate of a subset's evenly spread DNA. The protocol was immunoSEQ multiplex PCR, while the TCRdb copy is restricted to in-frame clones and leaves out a portion. The profile covers 450,000 to 650,000 clones, with around 81% appearing a single time and 12% taken by the ten largest. Comments on this clone: Antigen unknown.

Findings of the study overall: The donor pool, a small one, limited the genetic and exposure-history diversity represented. Only blood was sampled, and tissue TCR repertoires likely differ from blood ones.

This chain joins TRBV30 and TRBJ1-2; possibly TRBD1 for D (5 bases). This receptor was obtained from a woman in her forties in good health. Some clones in this sample may be carry-over from other donors' samples. Sequences were obtained from PBMCs. The CDR3 here is CAWSEATAYGYTF. CDR3 nucleotide sequence: TGTGCCTGGAGCGAGGCGACAGCCTATGGCTACACCTTC.